The 32 T cell receptor beta chains below were found in one sample sequenced in a study of monozygotic twins with inflammatory bowel disease. For each CDR3 protein, TCRdb gives one entry from its re-call of the 5' RACE reads, without DNA. Recorded here are more than 350,000 distinct CDR3 sequences; the top ten clones represent 2.4%. Sequenced material: blood. Every receptor here comes from a human donor with ulcerative colitis or Crohn's disease, or a healthy co-twin of an affected twin (not recorded which).

V gene TRBV6-1 combines with J gene TRBJ2-7; the TRBD1 assignment by TCRdb is unverifiable without DNA. Per the germline V gene, CDR1 is MNHNS and CDR2 is SASEGT. The CDR3 is made up of 14 amino acids. This CDR3 is CASREDRVVREQYF.

The chain recombines TRBV12-3 or TRBV12-4 with TRBJ2-7; TCRdb's D call of TRBD1 is untestable without DNA. The CDR3 contains 13 residues. CDR3 region: CASSFGTGNEQYF.

The V gene is TRBV20-1, the J gene TRBJ2-1; the D gene TCRdb calls, TRBD1, cannot be checked with no DNA. The CDR3 has 16 residues. Germline V lookup: CDR1 DFQATT, CDR2 SNEGSKA (reference sequence). This CDR3 is CSATSAQGVNYNEQFF.

V usage is TRBV5-4 and J usage is TRBJ2-5; TCRdb designates TRBD1, a call that cannot be tested without DNA. The CDR3 length is 13 residues. CDR1 is SGHNT, CDR2 YYREEE, per germline (reference sequence). This chain's CDR3 is CASSWAGEETQYF. The full variable domain, in which reference TRBV5-4 and TRBJ2-5 provide the parts outside the CDR3, is ETGVTQSPTHLIKTRGQQVTLRCSSQSGHNTVSWYQQALGQGPQFIFQYYREEENGRGNFPPRFSGLQFPNYSSELNVNALELDDSALYLCASSWAGEETQYFGPGTRLLVL.

This chain connects TRBV7-2 to TRBJ2-1; checking the TCRdb D call of TRBD1 is not possible without DNA. The CDR3 length is 12 residues. CDR1 SGHTA and CDR2 FQGNSA come from the germline V gene. CDR3 in amino acids: CASSATGIEQFF.

Here the CDR3 reads CASSFGSKAEAFF. The chain has TRBV11-2 and TRBJ1-1. Germline V CDR1 and CDR2: SGHAT, FQNNGV. The CDR3 contains 13 residues.

This chain joins TRBV3-1 and TRBJ2-1; no DNA is available, so the TRBD2 call from TCRdb remains unchecked. The CDR3 covers 11 residues. CDR1 and CDR2 from the germline V gene are LGHDT and YNNKEL (reference sequence). CDR3 in amino acids: CASSQSGTPNF.

This CDR3 reads CASNLGPQLYEQYF. V is TRBV5-8 and J is TRBJ2-7; TCRdb picks TRBD2, but there is no DNA to check that call. There are 14 residues in the CDR3. Germline V lookup: CDR1 SGHTS, CDR2 YDEGEE.

This chain's CDR3 is CASRAYRDSSGNTIYF. This chain connects TRBV2 to TRBJ1-3; the TRBD1 assignment by TCRdb is unverifiable without DNA. CDR3 size: 16 residues. Per the germline V gene, CDR1 is SNHLY and CDR2 is FYNNEI.

The V gene is TRBV27, the J gene TRBJ2-1; without DNA, the TCRdb call of TRBD1 cannot be checked. CDR1 and CDR2 (germline): MNHEY, SMNVEV (reference sequence). This CDR3 is 15 amino acids long. CDR3 amino acids: CASTSPGQGWGEQFF.

This sequence joins TRBV7-9 and TRBJ2-2. The CDR3 runs to 15 residues. The V gene's germline CDR1 is SEHNR and CDR2 FQNEAQ (reference sequence). CDR3 protein: CASSLEGIHTGELFF.

The rearrangement links TRBV6-1 to TRBJ2-3. The germline V gene has CDR1 MNHNS and CDR2 SASEGT. The CDR3 runs 15 residues. This CDR3 is CASSVSGRDLDTQYF.

The chain couples TRBV12-3 or TRBV12-4 to TRBJ1-2. The CDR3 loop spans 18 amino acids. Here the CDR3 reads CASSPRTGGDLSFYGYTF.

The chain is built from TRBV27 and TRBJ1-5. Germline loops: CDR1 MNHEY, CDR2 SMNVEV (reference sequence). This CDR3 is built from 13 residues. The CDR3 sequence: CASSRSGSQPQHF.

The V and J genes are TRBV7-2 and TRBJ2-7; the D call of TRBD1 rests on TCRdb alone, since no DNA is present to check it. CDR3 length equals 14 residues. CDR1 is SGHTA, CDR2 FQGNSA, per germline. CDR3 in amino acids: CASSLMGQGMEQYF.

This chain links TRBV20-1 with TRBJ1-1; checking the TCRdb D call of TRBD1 is not possible without DNA. Germline assignment: CDR1 DFQATT and CDR2 SNEGSKA (reference sequence). The CDR3 length is 16 residues. This chain's CDR3 is CSALPRDSFELREAFF.

The chain is built from TRBV20-1 and TRBJ2-7; TCRdb picks TRBD1, but there is no DNA to check that call. Germline CDR1 reads DFQATT; CDR2 reads SNEGSKA (reference sequence). CDR3 size: 12 residues. CDR3 residues: CSATPLSYEQYF.

The V and J genes are TRBV6-2 or TRBV6-3 and TRBJ1-5. Germline CDR1 MNHEY, CDR2 SVGEGT. CDR3 length: 14 residues. The CDR3 loop reads CASSYSMGNQPQHF.

The chain joins TRBV27 to TRBJ2-7; the D call of TRBD1 rests on TCRdb alone, since no DNA is present to check it. The CDR3 covers 14 residues. Germline lookup yields CDR1 MNHEY and CDR2 SMNVEV (reference sequence). This CDR3 is CASSLTGQSYEQNF.

The rearrangement links TRBV6-1 to TRBJ2-3; TCRdb proposes TRBD2, but this gene call is untestable without DNA. CDR1 and CDR2 (germline): MNHNS, SASEGT. The CDR3 totals 16 residues. The CDR3 sequence is CASSKGLVGITDTQYF.

This chain uses TRBV7-9 with TRBJ2-1; there is no DNA to check the TCRdb D call of TRBD2. This CDR3 region has 16 residues. The germline V gene encodes CDR1 SEHNR and CDR2 FQNEAQ (reference sequence). The CDR3 sequence: CASTHPGGRADNEQFF.

J is TRBJ1-1 and V is TRBV10-3; TCRdb's D call of TRBD1 is untestable without DNA. Germline-derived CDR1 and CDR2 are ENHRY and SYGVKD. The CDR3 sequence is 15 residues long. The CDR3 loop reads CAISEPRTGNTEAFF.

The V gene is TRBV27, the J gene TRBJ2-7; TCRdb reports TRBD2, a call that lacks DNA to check it against. CDR1 is MNHEY and CDR2 is SMNVEV in the germline V gene (reference sequence). The CDR3 runs to 14 residues. CDR3 loop: CASRLSLLAYEQYF.

The chain is built from TRBV3-1 and TRBJ2-3; TCRdb's assignment of TRBD1 cannot be checked, as there is no DNA. Germline CDR1 is LGHDT and CDR2 is YNNKEL (reference sequence). The CDR3 totals 16 residues. This CDR3 reads CASSQNSRGLTDTQYF.

The V gene is TRBV5-1, the J gene TRBJ1-4; TCRdb calls TRBD1, which cannot be checked without DNA. The CDR3 consists of 15 residues. The germline CDR1 and CDR2 sequences are SGHRS and YFSETQ. The chain's CDR3 is CASTIQGATNEKLFF.

The rearrangement links TRBV4-2 to TRBJ2-1; TCRdb selects TRBD2, and the lack of DNA leaves this call unchecked. The germline V gene has CDR1 LGHNA and CDR2 YNFKEQ. CDR3 length: 19 residues. This CDR3 reads CASSGSGLAGTKAYNEQFF.

The chain carries TRBV5-1 and TRBJ1-2; there is no DNA to check the TCRdb D call of TRBD1. Germline values: CDR1 SGHRS, CDR2 YFSETQ. The CDR3 runs to 13 residues. The CDR3 sequence is CASRMGTGGEDTF.

The chain links TRBV5-6 to TRBJ1-1. Per germline, CDR1 SGHDT and CDR2 YYEEEE. The CDR3 is made up of 17 amino acids. The CDR3 loop reads CASSLLGGEGMNTEAFF.

The chain couples TRBV6-4 to TRBJ2-3. The CDR3 length is 13 residues. Germline assignment: CDR1 MRHNA and CDR2 SNTAGT. The CDR3 is CASSDKGTDTQYF.

The rearrangement joins TRBV6-5 to TRBJ2-3; lacking DNA, the TRBD2 call made by TCRdb goes unchecked. In germline, CDR1 is MNHEY, CDR2 SVGAGI. The CDR3 consists of 14 residues. The chain's CDR3 is CASSSAGAPDTQYF.

This chain links TRBV11-2 with TRBJ2-1; checking the TCRdb D call of TRBD2 is not possible without DNA. The CDR3 spans 18 residues. Germline loops: CDR1 SGHAT, CDR2 FQNNGV. The CDR3 is CASSSPTGSSRGRNEQFF.

V and J are TRBV20-1 and TRBJ2-1; the TRBD2 assignment by TCRdb is unverifiable without DNA. This CDR3 contains 12 residues. The germline V gene has CDR1 DFQATT and CDR2 SNEGSKA (reference sequence). CDR3 in amino acids: CSAPSTGNEQFF.